This T cell receptor beta chain came from a study of regulatory T cells in long-lasting Graves disease (dated by TCRdb to the early 2020s). Background for the entire study: In the newly diagnosed Graves' disease group, patients had been taking antithyroid drugs for less than 3 months. The study was conducted in China and was registered as a clinical trial. A total of around 33 samples underwent TCR sequencing, from around 13 patients with persistent Graves' disease and roughly 20 patients with newly diagnosed Graves' disease. Patients with persistent Graves' disease were compared with patients with newly diagnosed Graves' disease using TCR sequencing and RNA sequencing of peripheral blood.

The sample's time point label, decoded: newly diagnosed GD, antithyroid drugs for less than 3 months. For both TCR sequencing and RNA sequencing, RNA was extracted from PBMCs using TRIzol. Graves' disease was diagnosed according to American Thyroid Association guidelines. Recruitment of patients was carried out at an endocrinology department in Xi'an, China. Each patient gave 7 to 9.5 milliliters of peripheral blood, collected in an EDTA anticoagulant tube. PBMCs were isolated by Ficoll Paque Plus density gradient separation without further T cell sorting. An Agilent 2100 Bioanalyzer and agarose gel were used to check RNA quality, while a NanoDrop 2000 measured RNA concentration. In this sample, this clonotype turned up a few times. Its antigen has not been determined. Per-base quality was not reported, and no clone a single base away is much larger than it. The method behind the library was multiplex PCR. The run used an Illumina HiSeq 4000. TCR beta libraries were built with iRepertoire HTBI primers and Arm-PCR amplification of CDR3 regions. PCR products were gel purified before sequencing. The original pipeline was this. Gene usage analysis of CDR3 amino acid clonotypes relied on the roughly 60 TRBV and about 13 TRBJ segments identified across samples. Filtered high-quality paired reads were merged into contigs using COPE and FqMerger. BLAST was used to align contigs to the IMGT TRBV, TRBD and TRBJ reference genes, and CDR3 was defined following IMGT. Any clonotype with a frequency above 0.1% was classified as a highly expanded clone. Shannon entropy served as the measure of repertoire diversity, while the Gini coefficient captured V-J evenness. A clonotype was considered public if more than one individual shared it. TCRdb trimmed public reads at Q25 via fastp, called clones via MiXCR and kept in-frame beta chains. Each CDR3 protein appears once, grouped with its most common genes and DNA. These V and J calls are TCRdb output, not the study's own analysis. Counted in this sample were about 350,000 distinct CDR3 sequences; about 17% of them appeared once. The top ten hold over 20% of the sample.

CDR1 and CDR2, looked up from the germline V gene, are SQVTM and ANQGSEA. The CDR3 has 13 amino acids, counting the end cysteine and phenylalanine. Only the CDR3 part of the read is kept: 39 bases, read in frame from the first base. V and J are truncated by 7 bases and 4 bases respectively, leaving an intervening sequence of 16 bases. What the authors observed across the whole study: The authors acknowledged the small sample size as a limitation that may reduce accuracy. Sequencing and analysis were limited to the TCR beta chain. The study examined only peripheral blood because the primary lesion, thyroid tissue, could not be accessed. Preferential use of TRBV28, TRBJ1-2 and TRBJ2-5 was observed in persistent disease, whereas TRBV20-1 and TRBJ2-1 were favored in newly diagnosed disease. Persistent patients shared more public clonotypes among themselves (around 2,500) than newly diagnosed patients did (over 950). Lower TCR Shannon entropy and fewer highly expanded clones were observed in persistent Graves' disease patients than in newly diagnosed patients, which suggested clonal expansion.

The same data also went into a second study, on T cells in Graves' hyperthyroidism and ophthalmopathy. That second report states: A patient counted as having stable Graves' hyperthyroidism if no progression to ophthalmopathy occurred over 18 months of follow-up. Hyperthyroidism patients were newly diagnosed, had a disease duration of under 2 months, and were aged 18 to 65 years. Exclusion was applied to patients with uncontrolled infections, other autoimmune diseases, pregnancy or lactation. Diagnoses relied on clinical symptoms, serum thyroxine and TRAb, thyroid ultrasound and orbital computed tomography. A first-round RT-PCR of the TCR CDR3 used the HTBI primer set with the Qiagen OneStep RT-PCR kit. Most expanded thyroid clonotypes (frequency above 0.001) were also detected in blood, suggesting blood repertoires may reflect thyroid immune responses. In cross-validation, a model built on a 13 V-J signature told ophthalmopathy apart from stable hyperthyroidism with about 90% sensitivity and about 81% specificity, and in testing the same model reached 80%/75%. In validation, progression to ophthalmopathy was predicted by the model with around 71% sensitivity and about 72% specificity, a median of about 6 months before onset. To identify TCR V-J signatures that set the groups apart, the researchers used a discovery cohort of more than 95 patients, made up of roughly 45 with Graves' ophthalmopathy and about 55 with stable Graves' hyperthyroidism. Whether ophthalmopathy could be predicted prospectively was tested in an independent validation cohort made up of 18 to 20 hyperthyroidism patients plus 17 patients who later progressed to ophthalmopathy. The 90 to 100 discovery patients were randomly divided into training and test sets at a 7:3 ratio. Thyroid tissue and blood T-cell repertoires from six Graves' hyperthyroidism patients were also compared in the study. After blood sampling, hyperthyroidism patients were treated with methimazole at a starting dose of 30 mg daily, and ophthalmopathy patients were treated with high-dose intravenous methylprednisolone. Libraries were constructed in a second round of multiplex PCR, after which size selection and purification were carried out. Sequencing of the libraries was done on an Illumina HiSeq2000 using paired-end 100 bp reads. SOAPnuke was used to process the raw data, removing reads that contained adapters or uncalled bases, had a mean Phred below 15, or lacked an exact match to the constant primer or identifier. COPE v1.2.5 was used to merge high-quality paired reads, and clonotypes were defined as unique nucleotide sequences. Clonotypes were aligned to IMGT TRBV, TRBD and TRBJ reference segments using MiTCR v1.1. The analysis included only V-J combinations with a frequency above 0.0001, which together covered around 99% of the repertoires. The TCS score was defined as the ratio of F50 (clonal expansion) to E x V (chaos), calculated using BLOSUM62-based TCRdist between CDR3 peptides within each V-J. Welch's t-statistics and random forest reduced 514 V-J features to roughly 13, which were used in a naive Bayes classifier (R e1071). No statistical method was used to set the sample size in advance, and investigators knew the group allocation. According to the paper, TCR Vbeta CDR3 sequencing was carried out on more than 120 peripheral blood samples, which came from 40 to 45 ophthalmopathy, 75 or so hyperthyroidism and about 17 progressor patients.

The receptor comes from a woman between 18 and 29 years old with Graves disease. Donor details come from another sample of the same person, matched by shared clones. The sample here was peripheral blood mononuclear cells (PBMCs), taken at new diagnosis, from a patient treated with antithyroid drugs. This chain joins TRBV29-1 to TRBJ1-2; the D gene is perhaps TRBD1, on 6 matching bases. The CDR3 protein sequence reads: CSAGPTGAYGYTF. At the DNA level, the sequence is TGCAGCGCCGGACCAACGGGGGCCTATGGCTACACCTTC.